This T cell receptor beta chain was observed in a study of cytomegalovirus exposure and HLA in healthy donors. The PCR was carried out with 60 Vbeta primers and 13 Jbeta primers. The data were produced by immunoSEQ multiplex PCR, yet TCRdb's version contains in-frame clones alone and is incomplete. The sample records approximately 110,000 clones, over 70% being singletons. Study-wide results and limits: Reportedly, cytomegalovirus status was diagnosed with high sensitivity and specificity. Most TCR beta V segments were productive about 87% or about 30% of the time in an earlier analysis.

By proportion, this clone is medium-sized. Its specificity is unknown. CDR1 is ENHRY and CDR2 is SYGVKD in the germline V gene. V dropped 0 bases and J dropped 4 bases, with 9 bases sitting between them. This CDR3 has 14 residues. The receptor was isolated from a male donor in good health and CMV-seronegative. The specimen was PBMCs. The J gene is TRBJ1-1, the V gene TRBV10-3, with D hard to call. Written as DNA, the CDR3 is TGTGCCATCAGTGAGTCGATGAGGGCCACTGAAGCTTTCTTT. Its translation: CAISESMRATEAFF.